The rows below give T cell receptor beta chains drawn from one sample of a study of control samples from healthy donors and cancer patients. TCRdb's table, derived via immunoSEQ multiplex PCR, lists solely in-frame clones and lacks some. Here the sample spans about 49,000 clones, roughly 85% being singletons. Sequencing input: PBMCs. These receptors came from a woman in her 50s with lung cancer. Each CDR3 is given with its conserved first and last residue. Fields, in order: J gene, clone size, V gene, D gene, CDR3 DNA, CDR3 protein. A D gene is named only where the DNA matches it firmly. Clone size is not always given. Where it is, it says once, few, many or a class for expanded clones.

>TRBJ2-1|NA|TRBV6-1|TRBD1
TGTGCCAGCAGTGAACAGAACAGGGGCGCCTACAATGAGCAGTTCTTC
CASSEQNRGAYNEQFF
>TRBJ2-5|NA|TRBV5-1|NA
TGCGCCAGCAGCTTGAGGGATTGGGGGGAGACCCAGTACTTC
CASSLRDWGETQYF
>TRBJ1-1|NA|TRBV6-5|NA
TGTGCCAGCAGGAGTAATACCTTAATGAACACTGAAGCTTTCTTT
CASRSNTLMNTEAFF
>TRBJ2-6|NA|TRBV10-3|NA
TGTGCCATCAGTGCCAGAGTCTCTGGGGCCAACGTCCTGACTTTC
CAISARVSGANVLTF
>TRBJ1-5|medium-sized|TRBV3-1/TRBV3-2|NA
TGTGCCAGCAGCCAAGAGATAGGCTCTCAGCCCCAGCATTTT
CASSQEIGSQPQHF
>TRBJ2-5|NA|TRBV2|NA
TGTGCCAGCAGTGAAAGCACCGAGACCCAGTACTTC
CASSESTETQYF
>TRBJ1-5|NA|TRBV30|TRBD1
TGTGCCTGGAGTCGGCCGGACAGGGAGAATCAGCCCCAGCATTTT
CAWSRPDRENQPQHF
>TRBJ1-3|NA|TRBV30|NA
TGTGCCTGGAGTCAGGGCCTCTCTGGAAACACCATATATTTT
CAWSQGLSGNTIYF
>TRBJ2-7|once|TRBV4-1|NA
TGCGCCAGCAGCCTTGAGCGGAGCTACGAGCAGTACTTC
CASSLERSYEQYF
>TRBJ1-1|NA|TRBV28|NA
TGTGCCAGCAGCGTTACAGGGATCGGCACTGAAGCTTTCTTT
CASSVTGIGTEAFF
>TRBJ1-1|NA|TRBV10-3|NA
TGTGCCATCAGGCTCGATCCGAGAAACACTGAAGCTTTCTTT
CAIRLDPRNTEAFF
>TRBJ1-5|NA|TRBV28|TRBD1
TGTGCCAGCAGCCCGGGACAGGGTAATCAGCCCCAGCATTTT
CASSPGQGNQPQHF
>TRBJ2-1|NA|TRBV5-1|NA
TGCGCCAGCAGCAGTGTTCGGGGGCTAGGGGAGCAGTTCTTC
CASSSVRGLGEQFF
>TRBJ2-2|NA|TRBV24-1|NA
TGTGCCACCAGTGATTACGGGGCCGGGGAGCTGTTTTTT
CATSDYGAGELFF
>TRBJ1-6|once|TRBV7-2|TRBD1
TGTGCCAGCAAACCGACAGGGTTGAATTCACCCCTCCACTTT
CASKPTGLNSPLHF
>TRBJ2-3|NA|TRBV7-2|NA
TGTGCCAGCAGCCTAAACTTTTGGGGGGGGGCGAGCACAGATACGCAGTATTTT
CASSLNFWGGASTDTQYF
>TRBJ1-2|NA|TRBV28|NA
TGTGCCAGCATCCCTGGGGGGGGCTACTATGGCTACACCTTC
CASIPGGGYYGYTF
>TRBJ2-5|NA|TRBV5-4|TRBD2
TGTGCCAGCAGCTTGGAGGCTAGCGGGGGGGCAAGGACCCAGTACTTC
CASSLEASGGARTQYF
>TRBJ2-2|NA|TRBV19|NA
TGTGCCAGTAGTAACCGTCCGAATTTGGCCGGGGAGCTGTTTTTT
CASSNRPNLAGELFF
>TRBJ2-7|NA|TRBV9|NA
TGTGCCAGCAGCGCCAGGGAATTCGCCTACGAGCAGTACTTC
CASSAREFAYEQYF
>TRBJ2-7|NA|TRBV11-3|NA
TGTGCCAGCAGCCCCGGGGGACAGAGCCCAAACTACGAGCAGTACTTC
CASSPGGQSPNYEQYF
>TRBJ1-6|once|TRBV2|NA
TGTGCCAGCAGTGAAGACGACAGCAATTCACCCCTCCACTTT
CASSEDDSNSPLHF
>TRBJ2-6|NA|TRBV10-3|NA
TGTGCCATCAGTGATAGCCATATCTCTGGGGCCAACGTCCTGACTTTC
CAISDSHISGANVLTF
>TRBJ2-1|few|TRBV5-4|TRBD2
TGTGCCAGCAGCTTCGGGGGGGGAGACCATCGCCTAACCTACAATGAGCAGTTCTTC
CASSFGGGDHRLTYNEQFF
>TRBJ1-2|NA|TRBV28|TRBD1
TGTGCCAGCAGTTTGGCCGGGACAGGGAACTATGGCTACACCTTC
CASSLAGTGNYGYTF
>TRBJ2-3|NA|TRBV28|NA
TGTGCCAGCCGCGTTAGCGGTCCCCTCACAGATACGCAGTATTTT
CASRVSGPLTDTQYF
>TRBJ2-3|NA|TRBV3-1/TRBV3-2|NA
TGTGCCAGCAGCCAAGTACACAGCACAGATACGCAGTATTTT
CASSQVHSTDTQYF
>TRBJ2-2|NA|TRBV6-4|NA
TGTGCCAGCAGTGACGAGTCGGGCCGGGAGCTGTTTTTT
CASSDESGRELFF
>TRBJ2-3|NA|TRBV6-1|NA
TGTGCCAGCAGTGACGGGGCCAACACGCAGTATTTT
CASSDGANTQYF